One and the same sample provided the 28 T cell receptor beta chains below, sequenced in a study of CD8+ T cells in alopecia areata (dated by TCRdb to 2016 to 2019). Library prep was done by the immunoSEQ multiplex PCR assay. To provide template for TCR sequencing, every sample had RNA extracted and reverse transcribed into cDNA. TCRdb limited this immuneACCESS table to in-frame rearrangements with V and J called. A share of clones is missing; checked studies link under half to unresolved V genes, and the rest is unexplained. The sample yields about 110,000 clones; around 59% were counted once. The top ten clones comprise 20% to 25% of the sample. The sequenced sample consisted of CD8+ T cells sorted from blood. These receptors originate from a human donor in good health.

V is TRBV7-2 and J is TRBJ2-3; D is perhaps TRBD2 (5 bases). The germline gives CDR1 SGHTA, CDR2 FQGNSA. V lost 1 base and J lost 10, with 15 bases in between. The CDR3 is 14 amino acids. CDR3: CASSLDNYRGSQYF. CDR3 sequence (DNA): TGTGCCAGCAGCTTAGATAACTATCGGGGTTCGCAGTATTTT.

The chain joins TRBV28 to TRBJ2-7, with unresolved D. The CDR3 is 14 amino acids. Trimming took 3 bases from V and 1 from J, leaving 10 bases between them. Germline loops: CDR1 MDHEN, CDR2 SYDVKM. DNA for the CDR3: TGTGCCAGCAGTTTTGTGGGGTATTCCTACGAGCAGTACTTC. It codes for CASSFVGYSYEQYF.

This chain connects TRBV7-9 to TRBJ2-3; 8 nucleotides match TRBD2. The CDR3 runs 16 residues. Germline values: CDR1 SEHNR, CDR2 FQNEAQ (reference sequence). The V segment lost 5 bases and the J segment 0 bases; nucleotides outside the gene matches: 7. CDR3 protein: CASSPQSGGSTDTQYF. The CDR3 DNA reads as TGTGCCAGCAGCCCACAAAGCGGGGGTAGCACAGATACGCAGTATTTT.

This clone showed up just a few times. This sequence joins TRBV19 and TRBJ2-7; 7 nucleotides line up with TRBD2. Germline CDR1 LNHDA, CDR2 SQIVND (reference sequence). The CDR3 has 13 residues. With V trimmed by 10 bases and J by 0 bases, 6 bases remained unmatched. The CDR3 protein is CATAAGHSYEQYF. The CDR3 bases are TGTGCCACCGCAGCGGGGCACTCCTACGAGCAGTACTTC.

The chain links TRBV28 to TRBJ2-7; weak D call: TRBD2 (6 bases). CDR1 MDHEN and CDR2 SYDVKM come from the germline V gene. The CDR3 covers 14 residues. With 5 bases removed from V and 5 bases from J, the gap between germline ends came to 16 bases. The CDR3 region has the DNA TGTGCCAGCAGTGAAATGGGGGGAAGCGACGAGCAGTACTTC. Its protein is CASSEMGGSDEQYF. The variable domain in full, completed from reference TRBV28 and TRBJ2-7, reads DVKVTQSSRYLVKRTGEKVFLECVQDMDHENMFWYRQDPGLGLRLIYFSYDVKMKEKGDIPEGYSVSREKKERFSLILESASTNQTSMYLCASSEMGGSDEQYFGPGTRLTVT.

The chain is built from TRBV1 and TRBJ2-3; the tabulated D call, TRBD2, remains unverified against the DNA. TRBV1 is designated a pseudogene. The CDR3 is made up of 20 amino acids. In DNA, the CDR3 is TGCACCAGCAGCCAAGATTTTGGGCTAGCGGGGGGCCCAATCACAGATACGCAGTATTTT. Protein product: CTSSQDFGLAGGPITDTQYF.

Comment on this clone: Other DNA sequences of this sample code for an identical CDR3. The CDR3 sequence: CASSLGSYEQYF. In DNA form, the CDR3 reads TGTGCCAGCAGCTTAGGGAGCTACGAGCAGTACTTC. The chain employs TRBV13 and TRBJ2-7; D is uncertain. Trimming pared 0 bases from V and 3 bases from J, leaving 3 bases between. CDR1 is PRHDT, CDR2 FYEKMQ, per germline (reference sequence). The CDR3 runs to 12 residues.

This chain connects TRBV27 to TRBJ2-7, with 9 bases identical to TRBD1. The ends lost 2 bases at V and 7 bases at J; junction bases unmatched: 6. The CDR3 runs to 14 residues. The germline CDR1 and CDR2 sequences are MNHEY and SMNVEV (reference sequence). The CDR3 nucleotides read TGTGCCAGCAGTTTAGGACAGGGGAGTTCAGAGCAGTACTTC. It codes for CASSLGQGSSEQYF.

The V call is TRBV20-1, the J call TRBJ2-5; D not certain. The germline V and J ends were trimmed by 2 bases and 5 bases, with 6 bases remaining between them. The CDR3 contains 11 residues. Germline V lookup: CDR1 DFQATT, CDR2 SNEGSKA (reference sequence). The CDR3 nucleotides are TGCAGTGCTAGATTCGGTGAGACCCAGTACTTC. Protein product: CSARFGETQYF.

V gene TRBV27 combines with J gene TRBJ2-5; 8 bases align to TRBD1. The germline V gene has CDR1 MNHEY and CDR2 SMNVEV (reference sequence). The CDR3 has 14 residues. The V gene end was trimmed by 6 bases and the J gene end by 5 bases; junction bases not matched to a gene: 8. CDR3 sequence reads: CASSPSTGEETQYF. Written as DNA, the CDR3 is TGTGCCAGCAGCCCCTCGACAGGGGAGGAGACCCAGTACTTC.

V usage is TRBV5-4 and J usage is TRBJ2-5; 7 bases map to TRBD1. Germline CDR1 reads SGHNT; CDR2 reads YYREEE (reference sequence). This CDR3 region has 15 residues. The junction had 7 bases not matched to a gene; V was cut back by 0 bases and J by 5 bases. The CDR3 DNA is TGTGCCAGCAGCTTGGGTATAGGGGGCCGGGAGACCCAGTACTTC. Translating it yields CASSLGIGGRETQYF.

The V gene is TRBV5-1, the J gene TRBJ2-7, with unresolved D. Germline loops: CDR1 SGHRS, CDR2 YFSETQ. The CDR3 spans 13 residues. V lost 0 bases and J lost 1, with 5 bases in between. CDR3 sequence (DNA): TGCGCCAGCAGCTTGGACGGATCCTACGAGCAGTACTTC. Its protein product is CASSLDGSYEQYF.

The sample holds a few counts of this clone. The rearrangement uses TRBV29-1 and TRBJ2-5; D assignment may be TRBD1 or TRBD2 (5 bases each). Germline V gives CDR1 SQVTM, CDR2 ANQGSEA. V shed 7 bases and J shed 3 bases, with 18 bases lying between them. This CDR3 contains 14 residues. The DNA for the CDR3 is TGCAGCGCCTTAGGGGAGCGAGCTAAAGAGACCCAGTACTTC. Its protein product is CSALGERAKETQYF. The entire variable domain, with the rest obtained from reference TRBV29-1 and TRBJ2-5, is as follows: SAVISQKPSRDICQRGTSLTIQCQVDSQVTMMFWYRQQPGQSLTLIATANQGSEATYESGFVIDKFPISRPNLTFSTLTVSNMSPEDSSIYLCSALGERAKETQYFGPGTRLLVL.

The V gene is TRBV2, the J gene TRBJ2-5, with 10 bases identical to TRBD2. The germline V gene encodes CDR1 SNHLY and CDR2 FYNNEI. CDR3 length: 15 residues. J was trimmed by 1 base and V by 10 bases; bases with no gene match: 9. DNA of the CDR3: TGTGCCACCCGAATCCGGACTAGCGGCCAAGAGACCCAGTACTTC. The encoded protein is CATRIRTSGQETQYF.

The chain joins TRBV5-1 to TRBJ2-7; 14 bases align to TRBD2. V dropped 1 base and J dropped 4; count of bases not matched to a gene: 4. CDR3 length: 16 residues. In germline, CDR1 is SGHRS, CDR2 YFSETQ. The CDR3 sequence: CASSLTTSGGAYEQYF. CDR3 sequence (DNA): TGCGCCAGCAGCTTGACGACTAGCGGGGGGGCGTACGAGCAGTACTTC. The variable domain in full, with the rest retrieved from reference TRBV5-1 and TRBJ2-7, is KAGVTQTPRYLIKTRGQQVTLSCSPISGHRSVSWYQQTPGQGLQFLFEYFSETQRNKGNFPGRFSGRQFSNSRSEMNVSTLELGDSALYLCASSLTTSGGAYEQYFGPGTRLTVT.

This clone has just one count. Its ends do not fully match the called genes, so a read error is possible. Other DNA sequences from this sample encode an identical CDR3 as well. The chain employs TRBV5-1 and TRBJ1-4; D not certain. The germline V gene encodes CDR1 SGHRS and CDR2 YFSETQ. The CDR3 consists of 15 residues. CDR3 region: CASSLGASSSEKLFF. CDR3 DNA: TGCGCCAGCAGCTTGGGGGCCTCATCGAGCGAAAAATTGTTTTTT.

This chain joins TRBV18 and TRBJ2-3; D gene ambiguous. V lost 3 bases and J lost 1, with 8 bases in between. The V gene's germline CDR1 is KGHSH and CDR2 LQKENI. The CDR3 is 14 residues long. The CDR3 here is CASSPGWGTDTQYF. CDR3 nucleotides: TGTGCCAGCTCACCCGGCTGGGGCACAGATACGCAGTATTTT.

This clone was seen a handful of times. The CDR3 nucleotides are TGTGCCAGCAGCGAAAGGGACACCGGGGAGCTGTTTTTT. Encoded protein: CASSERDTGELFF. This rearrangement joins TRBV7-9 to TRBJ2-2; D is unclear. Germline V CDR1 and CDR2: SEHNR, FQNEAQ (reference sequence). This CDR3 comprises 13 residues. The V end was cut by 5 bases, the J end by 3 bases, with 7 bases between.

There are a few counts of this clone. The chain couples TRBV6-5 to TRBJ2-7, with 8 bases matching TRBD1. Germline trimming cut 7 bases from V and 5 bases from J; bases unmatched to any gene: 7. Germline V gives CDR1 MNHEY, CDR2 SVGAGI. The CDR3 length is 13 residues. DNA for the CDR3: TGTGCCAGCAAACGGGGCAGGGGGCACGAGCAGTACTTC. It is translated as CASKRGRGHEQYF.

This chain links TRBV9 with TRBJ2-3; D unresolved. Trimming took 4 bases from V and 2 from J, leaving 8 bases between them. This CDR3 has 13 residues. Germline-derived CDR1 and CDR2 are SGDLS and YYNGEE. CDR3 in amino acids: CASSPQTTDTQYF. The CDR3 DNA reads TGTGCCAGCAGCCCCCAGACCACAGATACGCAGTATTTT.

The chain joins TRBV5-1 to TRBJ2-1; 8 nucleotides match TRBD2. The CDR3 runs 17 residues. Germline V CDR1 and CDR2: SGHRS, YFSETQ. V lost 3 bases and J lost 5; bases outside the gene matches: 13. The CDR3 reads CASSYYRTGTSNNEQFF. CDR3 nucleotide sequence: TGCGCCAGCAGCTACTACAGAACCGGGACTAGTAACAATGAGCAGTTCTTC. Full variable domain (remainder filled in from reference TRBV5-1 and TRBJ2-1): KAGVTQTPRYLIKTRGQQVTLSCSPISGHRSVSWYQQTPGQGLQFLFEYFSETQRNKGNFPGRFSGRQFSNSRSEMNVSTLELGDSALYLCASSYYRTGTSNNEQFFGPGTRLTVL.

This chain uses TRBV4-3 with TRBJ2-6, with D perhaps matching TRBD1 (5 bases). V was shortened by 1 base and J by 2 bases, with 12 bases between the two germline ends. Germline lookup yields CDR1 LGHNA and CDR2 YSLEER. The CDR3 spans 17 residues. The CDR3 here is CASSQGGPLAGANVLTF. The CDR3, as DNA: TGCGCCAGCAGCCAAGGGGGCCCCCTGGCTGGGGCCAACGTCCTGACTTTC.

This clone was recorded a few times. CDR3 DNA: TGTGCCAGCAGTGAAGGTCCCCCCTTCAATCAGCCCCAGCATTTT. As protein: CASSEGPPFNQPQHF. This chain links TRBV2 with TRBJ1-5; no reliable D call. The CDR3 is made up of 15 amino acids. From germline, CDR1 is SNHLY and CDR2 FYNNEI. V lost 1 base and J lost 3, with 10 bases in between.

The chain has TRBV2 and TRBJ1-1, with unresolved D. The CDR3 has 10 residues. V shed 7 bases and J shed 10 bases, with 10 bases lying between them. CDR1 and CDR2 (germline): SNHLY, FYNNEI. In DNA, the CDR3 is TGTGCCAGCAATGGCCTCGGAGCTTTCTTT. This encodes CASNGLGAFF.

The V call is TRBV2, the J call TRBJ2-3; TRBD2 aligns across 9 bases. The junction had 5 bases not matched to a gene; V was cut back by 7 bases and J by 0 bases. The CDR3 is 15 residues long. Germline V gene sequence: CDR1 SNHLY, CDR2 FYNNEI. This chain's CDR3 is CASIMTSGSTDTQYF. The CDR3 region has the DNA TGTGCCAGCATTATGACTAGCGGTAGCACAGATACGCAGTATTTT.

The chain is built from TRBV5-1 and TRBJ2-3; maybe TRBD1 (6 bases). There are 16 residues in the CDR3. V was trimmed by 1 base and J by 2 bases, leaving 14 bases between them. From germline, CDR1 is SGHRS and CDR2 YFSETQ. The CDR3 nucleotides are TGCGCCAGCAGCTTGACGGCAGGGGCTGACACAGATACGCAGTATTTT. Its translation is CASSLTAGADTDTQYF.

V is TRBV6-5 and J is TRBJ1-2, with 9 bases aligning to TRBD1. CDR3 length equals 14 residues. Germline loops: CDR1 MNHEY, CDR2 SVGAGI. The V segment lost 5 bases and the J segment 6 bases; nucleotides outside the gene matches: 7. The CDR3 loop is CASSGGQGLHGYTF. CDR3 in DNA: TGTGCCAGCAGTGGGGGACAGGGCCTACATGGCTACACCTTC.

The chain has TRBV28 and TRBJ1-5; TRBD1 matches at 10 bases. The CDR3 spans 16 residues. V was pared by 6 bases and J by 7 bases, with 12 bases of the junction left unmatched. Looked up from germline, CDR1 is MDHEN and CDR2 is SYDVKM. This CDR3 reads CASSPRTGGREQPQHF. In DNA form, the CDR3 reads TGTGCCAGCAGCCCACGGACAGGGGGTCGTGAGCAGCCCCAGCATTTT.